The TCR beta chain under discussion was sequenced for a study of regulatory T cells in long-lasting Graves disease. The sample's time point: newly diagnosed GD, antithyroid drugs for less than 3 months. Researchers made the TCR library from RNA that was extracted from PBMCs. The germline CDR1 and CDR2 sequences are SEHNR and FQNEAQ (reference sequence). There are 16 residues in the CDR3. V gave up 6 bases and J gave up 4 bases; unmatched junction bases: 10. CDR3-region Arm-PCR and iRepertoire HTBI primers produced the TCR beta libraries. TCRdb re-analysed the multiplex PCR reads in MiXCR, keeping a single row per CDR3 protein. The sample shows roughly 400,000 distinct CDR3 sequences, about 17% of them seen only once. The same sample was also used in a study of T cells in Graves' hyperthyroidism and ophthalmopathy.

The material was peripheral blood mononuclear cells (PBMCs), obtained at new diagnosis, from a patient treated with antithyroid drugs. The gene calls are TRBV7-9 and TRBJ1-1; 11 bases align to TRBD1. The receptor's source is a woman under 30 with Graves disease. The CDR3 DNA is TGTGCCAGCAGGAAACTCACCGGGACAGGGGGCACTGAAGCTTTCTTT. Translation gives CASRKLTGTGGTEAFF.